This is a list of T cell receptor beta chains from one sample in a study of glioma-infiltrating T cells after dendritic cell vaccination. Here immunoSEQ multiplex PCR was the method, and the copy in TCRdb shows in-frame clones only, minus some. The data contain more than 30,000 clones, 85% to 95% of them singletons. The starting material was blood, obtained before dendritic cell vaccination. These receptors were obtained from a human donor with glioblastoma. Each CDR3 is given with its conserved first and last residue. Fields, in order: clone size, J gene, V gene, D gene, CDR3 DNA, CDR3 protein. A D gene is named only where the DNA matches it firmly. The size of a clone is reported for some rows only, either as once, few or many, or as a class for expanded clones.

NA	TRBJ2-5	TRBV5-1	NA	TGCGCCAGCAGCCAGGGTCTTAATGCAGAGACCCAGTACTTC	CASSQGLNAETQYF
NA	TRBJ1-3	TRBV25-1	NA	TGTGCCAGCAGTGGGACAGTATCAGGAAACACCATATATTTT	CASSGTVSGNTIYF
NA	TRBJ1-5	TRBV7-9	NA	TGTGCCAGCGAGCCGGGTGACTACGCCCCGGGGCAGCCCCAGCATTTT	CASEPGDYAPGQPQHF
NA	TRBJ1-4	TRBV6-1	NA	TGTGCCAGCAGAACGGGGGGGGCTAATGAAAAACTGTTTTTT	CASRTGGANEKLFF
NA	TRBJ1-5	TRBV2	NA	TGTGCCGTCGGGGGCGGGGGCCATCAGCCCCAGCATTTT	CAVGGGGHQPQHF
NA	TRBJ2-1	TRBV7-2	NA	TGTGCCAGCAGCTTAGCGGGTGGAAGGGGCTCCTACAATGAGCAGTTCTTC	CASSLAGGRGSYNEQFF
NA	TRBJ2-7	TRBV11-1	NA	TGTGCCAGCAGCCCACAGGGATACGAGCAGTACTTC	CASSPQGYEQYF
few	TRBJ1-1	TRBV10-3	NA	TGTGCCATCAGTGTTCAGGGGACTGAAGCTTTCTTT	CAISVQGTEAFF
NA	TRBJ2-5	TRBV5-1	NA	TGCGCCAGCAGCTTCGAGGGAGAGACCCAGTACTTC	CASSFEGETQYF
NA	TRBJ1-6	TRBV5-8	NA	TGTGCCAGCAGCCTAAGGAGGGCAGTCAGATCTAATTCACCCCTCCACTTT	CASSLRRAVRSNSPLHF
NA	TRBJ2-1	TRBV5-1	TRBD2	TGCGCCAGCAGCTTGGCCGGACTAGCTTCGGGCGGTGAGCAGTTCTTC	CASSLAGLASGGEQFF
NA	TRBJ1-5	TRBV10-2	NA	TGCGCCAGCAGTGCCCTTATTGGCCAGCCCCAGCATTTT	CASSALIGQPQHF
NA	TRBJ1-1	TRBV5-1	NA	TGCGCCAGCAGCCCAGGACAGTGGGACACTGAAGCTTTCTTT	CASSPGQWDTEAFF
NA	TRBJ2-7	TRBV10-3	NA	TGTGCCATCAGTCAAGACAGCTACGAGCAGTACTTC	CAISQDSYEQYF
NA	TRBJ2-7	TRBV5-5	TRBD2	TGTGCCAGCAGCTTGCGTACTAGCGGGGGAGCAGTCTACGAGCAGTACTTC	CASSLRTSGGAVYEQYF
once	TRBJ1-5	TRBV6-1	TRBD1	TGTGCCAGCAGTCTCCGACAGGGGATAAATCAGCCCCAGCATTTT	CASSLRQGINQPQHF
NA	TRBJ1-2	TRBV7-2	TRBD1	TGTGCCAGCAGCTTGCGTCGACAGGGTGAAGTCACCTTC	CASSLRRQGEVTF
NA	TRBJ2-7	TRBV19	NA	TGTGCCAGTAGTGAAGAGACAGGCCTCTCCTACGAGCAGTACTTC	CASSEETGLSYEQYF
NA	TRBJ2-2	TRBV5-1	NA	TGCGCCAGCAGTTTAGCTGTCACCGGGGAGCTGTTTTTT	CASSLAVTGELFF
NA	TRBJ2-5	TRBV27	TRBD2	TGTGCCAGCAGTTTAGGGACTAGCGGGGGGGCCGGTTTAAAGACCCAGTACTTC	CASSLGTSGGAGLKTQYF
NA	TRBJ1-6	TRBV21-1	NA	TGTGCCAGCAGCAAAGATTCGGACTTCCCCCTCCACTTT	CASSKDSDFPLHF
NA	TRBJ2-7	TRBV6-5	NA	TGTGCCAGCAGTTACTCGCGGGTCAGCAGGGGCTACGAGCAGTACTTC	CASSYSRVSRGYEQYF
NA	TRBJ1-4	TRBV6-1	NA	TGTGCCAGCATGAGGGACTTAGGAGAAAAACTGTTTTTT	CASMRDLGEKLFF
NA	TRBJ2-3	TRBV11-1	NA	TGTGCCAGCAGCTTAGATCCCGGGGGGCCGGGCACAGATACGCAGTATTTT	CASSLDPGGPGTDTQYF
NA	TRBJ2-7	TRBV4-1	NA	TGCGCCAGCAGCCAATCCGGGACGGGAGCCTACGAGCAGTACTTC	CASSQSGTGAYEQYF
few	TRBJ2-7	TRBV6-1	TRBD2	TGTGCCAGCAGTGAAGGGTACGGGGGGGTCTACGAGCAGTACTTC	CASSEGYGGVYEQYF
NA	TRBJ2-5	TRBV4-1	NA	TGCGCCAGCAGCCCAGCGCTGCGGGGGCGGGAGACCCAGTACTTC	CASSPALRGRETQYF
NA	TRBJ2-7	TRBV6-1	NA	TGTGCCAGCAGGAAAGAGGGAGGATCCGAGCAGTACTTC	CASRKEGGSEQYF
NA	TRBJ1-1	TRBV27	TRBD1	TGTGCCAGCAGTAGGACAGGGGCTGAAGCTTTCTTT	CASSRTGAEAFF
once	TRBJ1-3	TRBV15	NA	TGTGCCACCAGCAGAGATCGGTTGGCGGTTGGAAACACCATATATTTT	CATSRDRLAVGNTIYF
NA	TRBJ1-6	TRBV5-8	NA	TGTGCCAGCAGCTTGGAGATGAGCTCCTATAATTCACCCCTCCACTTT	CASSLEMSSYNSPLHF
NA	TRBJ1-2	TRBV5-6	NA	TGTGCCAGCAGCTTGGTGGGGCAGTGGTACTATGGCTACACCTTC	CASSLVGQWYYGYTF
once	TRBJ1-2	TRBV5-1	TRBD1	TGCGCCAGCAGCCCCGGACAGGGGGCGCAATATGGCTACACCTTC	CASSPGQGAQYGYTF
NA	TRBJ2-7	TRBV4-2	NA	TGTGCCAGCAGCCAAGAGAGGGTTAGCTACAGTACACCCTACGAGCAGTACTTC	CASSQERVSYSTPYEQYF
NA	TRBJ1-1	TRBV4-2	NA	TGTGCCAGCAGCCATGGCGGGGAAGCTTTCTTT	CASSHGGEAFF
once	TRBJ2-6	TRBV7-9	NA	TGTGCCAGCAGCTCCCAGACAGGTATCTCTGGGGCCAACGTCCTGACTTTC	CASSSQTGISGANVLTF
NA	TRBJ2-5	TRBV27	NA	TGTGCCAGCAGTTTAGGGCCGGGACAACAAGAGACCCAGTACTTC	CASSLGPGQQETQYF
NA	TRBJ1-1	TRBV2	NA	TGTGCCAGCAGAAGTACAGTGAACACTGAAGCTTTCTTT	CASRSTVNTEAFF
NA	TRBJ2-2	TRBV6-1	NA	TGTGCCAGCAGTAAGGGGGGGGGCCGGGCCGGGGAGCTGTTTTTT	CASSKGGGRAGELFF
NA	TRBJ2-7	TRBV5-1	TRBD1	TGCGCCAGCAGCTTGGGAGACAGGGGTTCCGAGCAGTACTTC	CASSLGDRGSEQYF
NA	TRBJ2-1	TRBV5-1	TRBD2	TGCGCCAGCAGCACAACGGGGGGGCCAAACAATGAGCAGTTCTTC	CASSTTGGPNNEQFF
once	TRBJ2-5	TRBV5-4	TRBD1	TGTGCCAGCAGCAAGGGACAGAGTGAAGAGACCCAGTACTTC	CASSKGQSEETQYF
few	TRBJ2-3	TRBV7-2	TRBD2	TGTGCCAGCAGCCACCTAAGCGGGGGGCGCACAGATACGCAGTATTTT	CASSHLSGGRTDTQYF
NA	TRBJ2-3	TRBV2	TRBD1	TGTGCCAGCAGTGATGGGACAGTGCGAAGCACAGATACGCAGTATTTT	CASSDGTVRSTDTQYF
NA	TRBJ1-2	TRBV7-2	NA	TGTGCCAGCAGCTACAGTCTGGTCTACACCTTC	CASSYSLVYTF
NA	TRBJ1-2	TRBV9	NA	TGTGCCAGCAGCTCTTATCCAGGGGCAGCCATAGGCTACACCTTC	CASSSYPGAAIGYTF
NA	TRBJ2-3	TRBV2	TRBD2	TGTGCCAGCAGTGGGGAGCGACTAGCAGCGCAGTATTTT	CASSGERLAAQYF
NA	TRBJ2-5	TRBV7-2	TRBD1	TGTGCCAGCACCGAGGACAGGGGGCGGGAGACCCAGTACTTC	CASTEDRGRETQYF
NA	TRBJ2-5	TRBV27	NA	TGTGCCAGCAGTCCGGGGATCCAAGAGACCCAGTACTTC	CASSPGIQETQYF
once	TRBJ1-1	TRBV6-5	NA	TGTGCCAGCAGTCGGAGCCTTCTAAACACTGAAGCTTTCTTT	CASSRSLLNTEAFF